The clone carrying this T cell receptor (beta chain) was detected many times. Its antigen is still unknown. The CDR3 covers 17 residues. The trim removed 2 bases at V and 13 bases at J, leaving 12 bases unmatched. Germline CDR1 LNHNV, CDR2 YYDKDF (reference sequence). The source of the sample is a study of breast tumors, draining lymph nodes, adjacent tissues. Findings and caveats of the study: Luminal-like breast cancer showed significantly higher tumor–nontumor repertoire similarity than basal-like.

Each CDR3 protein is one row after TCRdb ran MiXCR on the multiplex PCR reads. The sample includes around 100,000 distinct CDR3 sequences, 21% of them seen just once. Breast cancer patients provided tissue from their axillary draining lymph nodes. The clonotype originates from a female donor with breast cancer. Some clones in this sample may be carry-over from other donors' samples. This chain connects TRBV15 to TRBJ2-1, with 15 positions matching TRBD2. Source material: axillary lymph node tissue. CDR3 amino acids: CATSRFGLAGGPFSQFF. For the CDR3, the DNA is TGTGCCACCAGCAGATTTGGACTAGCGGGGGGGCCTTTTAGTCAGTTCTTC.